This record concerns one TCR beta chain sequence. Its cognate antigen is unknown. These data belong to a study of cytotoxic CD8 clonotypes in ibrutinib-treated CLL. At the level of the study: Approximately 25 partial and 2 complete responses; at median approximately 6 years, around 14 remitted, roughly twelve progressed. Points from the study as a whole: Clonality, elevated at ibrutinib response, dropped back toward baseline at progression.

Target depth was 1 in 200,000 to 1 in 1 million T cells, about 10x per clonotype. Using immunoSEQ multiplex PCR, the repertoire was profiled, and TCRdb retains in-frame clones only, with some absent. The table lists some 140,000 clones, around 84% of them singletons. The TCR beta libraries used around 2 micrograms of genomic DNA that came from cryopreserved PBMCs. CDR3 length equals 13 residues. Trimming removed 1 base at V and 5 bases at J, with 5 bases between. Germline CDR1 SGHTA, CDR2 FQGNSA. This TCR came from a human donor with chronic lymphocytic leukemia. The sequenced sample was PBMCs, obtained after 24 months of ibrutinib treatment. V and J are TRBV7-2 and TRBJ1-4; no definite D call. CDR3 nucleotides: TGTGCCAGCAGCTTAGGGGGAAATGAAAAACTGTTTTTT. It codes for CASSLGGNEKLFF.